The 10 T cell receptor beta chains in this list originate from one sample, sequenced in a study of cytomegalovirus exposure and HLA in healthy donors. Researchers ran the PCR with 60 Vbeta and 13 Jbeta primers. Clones were sequenced by immunoSEQ multiplex PCR, and TCRdb holds only the in-frame ones, with some missing. The repertoire holds about 150,000 clones, approximately 80% seen once, with around 1.9% in the top ten. Material: PBMCs. The source of these receptors is a woman aged 40 to 50 in good health and CMV-seronegative.

This clone was picked up a small number of times. The chain recombines TRBV7-2 with TRBJ1-1; no firm D call. This CDR3 is 12 amino acids long. Germline lookup yields CDR1 SGHTA and CDR2 FQGNSA. V shed 0 bases and J shed 6 bases, with 5 bases lying between them. In DNA form, the CDR3 reads TGTGCCAGCAGCTTAGCGTCTCCTGAAGCTTTCTTT. It specifies CASSLASPEAFF.

The gene calls are TRBV7-7 and TRBJ2-1; a possible D gene is TRBD1 (6 bases). Trimming removed 9 bases at V and 4 bases at J, with 16 bases between. The CDR3 contains 14 residues. Germline CDR1 is SSHAT and CDR2 is FNYEAQ (reference sequence). The CDR3: CARLNRALYNEQFF. CDR3 nucleotides: TGTGCCAGACTAAACAGGGCCTTATACAATGAGCAGTTCTTC.

V usage is TRBV5-1 and J usage is TRBJ2-1; TRBD2 matches at 15 bases. V trimming: 1 base; J trimming: 7 bases; junction bases outside the gene matches: 3. CDR3 size: 16 residues. Germline V gene lookup returns CDR1 SGHRS and CDR2 YFSETQ. CDR3 DNA: TGCGCCAGCAGCTTGTTGGGGACTAGCGGGAGGAATGAGCAGTTCTTC. Its translation: CASSLLGTSGRNEQFF.

This chain links TRBV5-1 with TRBJ2-7, with TRBD2 matching 7 bases. V lost 5 bases and J lost 3; bases outside the gene matches: 5. Germline CDR1 SGHRS, CDR2 YFSETQ. The CDR3 has 13 residues. In DNA form, the CDR3 reads TGCGCCAGCAGTCAAGGGACTAACTACGAGCAGTACTTC. Translated: CASSQGTNYEQYF.

The gene calls are TRBV9 and TRBJ2-1; 10 positions match TRBD2. The CDR3 consists of 15 residues. Per the germline V gene, CDR1 is SGDLS and CDR2 is YYNGEE. Trimming took 3 bases from V and 2 from J; bases not matched to a gene: 2. DNA of the CDR3: TGTGCCAGCAGCGCAGGGACTAGCGCCTACAATGAGCAGTTCTTC. Translation: CASSAGTSAYNEQFF.

This clone was seen a few times. The chain uses TRBV27 and TRBJ1-5; D uncertain. With 5 bases removed from V and 4 bases from J, the gap between germline ends came to 3 bases. Germline lookup yields CDR1 MNHEY and CDR2 SMNVEV (reference sequence). This CDR3 is built from 11 residues. The chain's CDR3 is CASSPNQPQHF. The CDR3 nucleotides are TGTGCCAGCAGTCCTAATCAGCCCCAGCATTTT.

The J gene is TRBJ2-7, the V gene TRBV2; 7 nucleotides agree with TRBD1. CDR3 length equals 15 residues. V was clipped by 11 bases and J by 0 bases; unmatched bases: 13. CDR1 SNHLY and CDR2 FYNNEI come from the germline V gene. The chain's CDR3 is CACTKQGWYSYEQYF. In nucleotides, the CDR3 is TGTGCCTGCACCAAACAGGGGTGGTACTCCTACGAGCAGTACTTC.

The CDR3 bases are TGTGCCAGCAGCCCCCCTACGACAGATACGCAGTATTTT. Residues: CASSPPTTDTQYF. V and J are TRBV9 and TRBJ2-3; D is undetermined. V was cut by 4 bases and J by 3 bases, with 9 bases left in between. CDR1 and CDR2 from the germline V gene are SGDLS and YYNGEE. CDR3 length: 13 residues.

The table lists this clone with a few counts. This rearrangement joins TRBV5-6 to TRBJ1-2; TRBD1 might be the D (5 bases). CDR3 length: 14 residues. Germline CDR1 reads SGHDT; CDR2 reads YYEEEE. The V end was cut by 0 bases, the J end by 8 bases, with 14 bases between. In nucleotides, the CDR3 is TGTGCCAGCAGCTTGGTTGGAGCGGGGCACGGCTACACCTTC. It yields the protein CASSLVGAGHGYTF.

The chain is built from TRBV5-1 and TRBJ2-5, with TRBD2 matching over 9 bases. CDR1 SGHRS and CDR2 YFSETQ come from the germline V gene. Trimming at V came to 4 bases and at J to 0 bases, leaving 13 bases not matched to a gene. This CDR3 region has 18 residues. Written as DNA, the CDR3 is TGCGCCAGCAGCCCACAACTAGCGGGTTCGGCGTACCAAGAGACCCAGTACTTC. Translated: CASSPQLAGSAYQETQYF.